The 31 T cell receptor beta chains below all came from one sample that was sequenced in a study of OX40 agonist ivuxolimab in advanced cancers. Assay used: immunoSEQ multiplex PCR; TCRdb lists only in-frame clones, some missing. The data show about 30,000 clones, more than 70% seen once. The sequences come from CD4+ or CD8+ T cells sorted from blood, collected in a trial of the OX40 agonist ivuxolimab. The receptor set was obtained from an adult with an advanced solid tumor such as melanoma, head and neck, liver or kidney cancer.

The rearrangement uses TRBV27 and TRBJ2-2, with 12 bases identical to TRBD2. Germline trimming cut 5 bases from V and 4 bases from J; bases unmatched to any gene: 8. CDR3 length: 17 residues. Germline V gives CDR1 MNHEY, CDR2 SMNVEV (reference sequence). The CDR3 spells CASSPGLAGLFTGELFF. The CDR3 DNA sequence: TGTGCCAGCAGTCCTGGACTAGCGGGATTGTTCACCGGGGAGCTGTTTTTT.

CDR3 residues: CASRVRPPNYGYTF. For the CDR3, the DNA is TGTGCCAGCAGAGTTAGACCTCCTAACTATGGCTACACCTTC. The V gene is TRBV2, the J gene TRBJ1-2; no firm D call. This CDR3 comprises 14 residues. Germline V gene lookup returns CDR1 SNHLY and CDR2 FYNNEI. Trimming stripped 6 bases from V and 0 bases from J, with 11 bases between.

The chain has TRBV27 and TRBJ2-3, with D perhaps given as TRBD1 or TRBD2 (5 bases each). Per the germline V gene, CDR1 is MNHEY and CDR2 is SMNVEV (reference sequence). With 0 bases removed from V and 4 bases from J, the gap between germline ends came to 20 bases. The length of the CDR3 is 18 residues. CDR3: CASSLSRDVLFWADTQYF. Written as DNA, the CDR3 is TGTGCCAGCAGTTTATCCCGGGACGTCCTATTTTGGGCAGATACGCAGTATTTT.

The chain recombines TRBV7-9 with TRBJ1-3; no definite D call. Germline loops: CDR1 SEHNR, CDR2 FQNEAQ (reference sequence). The ends were cut back, 6 bases at V and 0 bases at J, with 15 bases in the middle. The CDR3 runs to 16 residues. This CDR3 is CASSLTRANSGNTIYF. CDR3 coding DNA: TGTGCCAGCAGTCTTACGAGAGCAAACTCTGGAAACACCATATATTTT.

The V gene is TRBV19, the J gene TRBJ1-2; D unclear. V lost 5 bases and J lost 5, with 18 bases in between. This CDR3 has 15 residues. Germline CDR1 LNHDA, CDR2 SQIVND (reference sequence). DNA for the CDR3: TGTGCCAGTAGTCCCGTAGGTTCGTCGGGATATGGCTACACCTTC. Its translation: CASSPVGSSGYGYTF.

The rearrangement links TRBV2 to TRBJ2-7; 9 bases agree with TRBD2. The V and J ends lost 1 base and 2 bases, in that order; junction bases with no gene match: 3. The CDR3 runs to 15 residues. Looked up from germline, CDR1 is SNHLY and CDR2 is FYNNEI. The CDR3, as DNA: TGTGCCAGCAGTGAAGGGCGGGGGGGCCCCTACGAGCAGTACTTC. Translated, it gives CASSEGRGGPYEQYF.

The chain employs TRBV5-5 and TRBJ2-3, with TRBD1 as a possible D gene (5 bases). The CDR3 is 13 amino acids. Per germline, CDR1 SGHKS and CDR2 YYEKEE (reference sequence). The V end was cut by 0 bases, the J end by 6 bases, with 8 bases between. The DNA of the CDR3 is TGTGCCAGCAGCTTGGCAGGGCCCGATACGCAGTATTTT. Translation gives CASSLAGPDTQYF. The variable domain in full, with the rest retrieved from reference TRBV5-5 and TRBJ2-3, is DAGVTQSPTHLIKTRGQQVTLRCSPISGHKSVSWYQQVLGQGPQFIFQYYEKEERGRGNFPDRFSARQFPNYSSELNVNALLLGDSALYLCASSLAGPDTQYFGPGTRLTVL.

The chain recombines TRBV11-2 with TRBJ2-1; maybe TRBD1 (5 bases). The CDR3 is made up of 12 amino acids. Trimming stripped 6 bases from V and 9 bases from J, with 12 bases between. CDR1 and CDR2 from the germline V gene are SGHAT and FQNNGV. CDR3 bases: TGTGCCAGCAGGTCCGAAGGGGTTGAGCAGTTCTTC. Amino acids: CASRSEGVEQFF.

The sample holds one count of this clone. The chain links TRBV7-9 to TRBJ2-1, with D possibly matching TRBD2 (5 bases). Germline V gives CDR1 SEHNR, CDR2 FQNEAQ (reference sequence). This CDR3 region has 15 residues. V was pared by 4 bases and J by 0 bases, with 10 bases between. The CDR3 DNA follows: TGTGCCAGCAGCTCTATAGCGCACTCCTACAATGAGCAGTTCTTC. It yields the protein CASSSIAHSYNEQFF.

The genes are TRBV7-6 and TRBJ1-4; D might be TRBD1 (5 bases). CDR1 and CDR2 from the germline V gene are SGHVS and FNYEAQ. There are 16 residues in the CDR3. Trimming removed 3 bases from V and 7 bases from J, with 18 bases in between. The CDR3 region has the DNA TGTGCCAGCAGCTTGGGAGGTGGCAGGGAAGGTGAAAAACTGTTTTTT. This translates into CASSLGGGREGEKLFF.

The chain joins TRBV6-4 to TRBJ1-5; D might be TRBD1 (5 bases). Germline CDR1 reads MRHNA; CDR2 reads SNTAGT. V shed 6 bases and J shed 2 bases, with 17 bases lying between them. This CDR3 has 16 amino acids. For the CDR3, the DNA is TGTGCCAGCAGCCCGGAGCTGGGGGGGGGCAATCAGCCCCAGCATTTT. Its protein is CASSPELGGGNQPQHF.

This rearrangement joins TRBV7-8 to TRBJ2-1; TRBD2 matches at 10 bases. The CDR3 extends over 16 amino acids. The J segment lost 5 bases and the V segment lost 1 base, leaving 5 bases of the junction unmatched. Germline values: CDR1 SGHVS, CDR2 FQNEAQ. The CDR3, as DNA: TGTGCCAGCAGCTTAGACGTAGCGGGGGGCAACAATGAGCAGTTCTTC. It specifies CASSLDVAGGNNEQFF.

This clone was picked up one time. The chain carries TRBV9 and TRBJ2-1, with 7 bases fitting TRBD1. The germline CDR1 and CDR2 sequences are SGDLS and YYNGEE. J gave up 4 bases and V 7 bases, and 14 bases lay outside the gene matches. The CDR3 is 16 amino acids. CDR3: CASGPWGTDTYNEQFF. The CDR3 nucleotides read TGTGCCAGCGGCCCGTGGGGGACAGATACTTACAATGAGCAGTTCTTC.

The rearrangement links TRBV6-4 to TRBJ2-2; 10 positions match TRBD2. The ends lost 3 bases at V and 3 bases at J; junction bases unmatched: 1. The CDR3 is 15 amino acids. In germline, CDR1 is MRHNA, CDR2 SNTAGT. Here the CDR3 reads CASSDTSGDTGELFF. DNA of the CDR3: TGTGCCAGCAGTGATACTAGCGGGGACACCGGGGAGCTGTTTTTT.

This chain connects TRBV21-1 to TRBJ2-3; the listed D gene, TRBD2, was not tested against the DNA. TRBV21-1 is recorded as a pseudogene. The CDR3 is 21 residues long. CDR3 sequence: CASSKARGMTSGRDWSDTQYF. Written as DNA, the CDR3 is TGTGCCAGCAGCAAAGCCAGGGGGATGACTAGCGGGAGGGACTGGAGCGATACGCAGTATTTT.

The rearrangement links TRBV5-1 to TRBJ2-1, with 12 bases fitting TRBD2. The CDR3 contains 16 residues. Per the germline V gene, CDR1 is SGHRS and CDR2 is YFSETQ. Germline trimming cut 1 base from V and 4 bases from J; bases unmatched to any gene: 3. The CDR3 nucleotides are TGCGCCAGCAGCTTGACTAGCGGGGGGACTTACAATGAGCAGTTCTTC. This codes for CASSLTSGGTYNEQFF.

The chain couples TRBV7-3 to TRBJ2-1; D possibly matches TRBD1 or TRBD2 (5 bases each). The CDR3 loop spans 14 amino acids. Germline V CDR1 and CDR2: SGHTA, FQGTGA. V was trimmed by 8 bases and J by 6 bases, leaving 17 bases between them. The CDR3 DNA reads TGTGCCAGCCCGGACGGGGCAGAAGTCAATGAGCAGTTCTTC. It encodes CASPDGAEVNEQFF.

The chain recombines TRBV15 with TRBJ1-5; maybe TRBD1 (6 bases). The CDR3 contains 15 residues. The V end was cut by 5 bases, the J end by 2 bases, with 13 bases between. Germline V lookup: CDR1 LNHNV, CDR2 YYDKDF (reference sequence). The CDR3 sequence: CATSSRRTGNQPQHF. DNA for the CDR3: TGTGCCACCAGCTCCCGTCGGACAGGCAATCAGCCCCAGCATTTT.

This sequence joins TRBV9 and TRBJ2-7, with TRBD2 as a possible D gene (5 bases). The CDR3 is 11 amino acids. V was shortened by 4 bases and J by 7 bases, with 9 bases between the two germline ends. CDR1 SGDLS and CDR2 YYNGEE come from the germline V gene. CDR3 sequence: CASSRGLEQYF. The CDR3 nucleotides read TGTGCCAGCAGCCGCGGGTTGGAGCAGTACTTC.

The chain links TRBV27 to TRBJ2-5; 12 bases match TRBD2. The length of the CDR3 is 16 residues. Trimming took 1 base from V and 2 from J; bases not matched to a gene: 2. Per germline, CDR1 MNHEY and CDR2 SMNVEV (reference sequence). The CDR3 reads CASSLYTSGGQETQYF. CDR3 nucleotide sequence: TGTGCCAGCAGTTTATACACTAGCGGGGGGCAAGAGACCCAGTACTTC.

This clone was found once. The CDR3 here is CASRLRTGETYEQYF. In DNA form, the CDR3 reads TGTGCCAGCAGACTTCGGACAGGAGAAACCTACGAGCAGTACTTC. This rearrangement joins TRBV27 to TRBJ2-7; 7 positions agree with TRBD1. From germline, CDR1 is MNHEY and CDR2 SMNVEV (reference sequence). Losses at the gene ends were 6 bases for V and 2 bases for J; bases not matched to a gene: 10. This CDR3 has 15 amino acids.

The rearrangement links TRBV7-9 to TRBJ2-3; 7 positions agree with TRBD2. The CDR3 consists of 16 residues. The V and J ends lost 4 bases and 5 bases, in that order; junction bases with no gene match: 12. Germline V gene data show CDR1 as SEHNR and CDR2 as FQNEAQ (reference sequence). This CDR3 is CASSSPRAGEVDTQYF. CDR3 in DNA: TGTGCCAGCAGCTCTCCGCGCGCGGGGGAGGTAGATACGCAGTATTTT.

This clone has a handful of counts. The rearrangement links TRBV9 to TRBJ2-7, with 10 bases fitting TRBD1. After removal of 3 bases from V and 2 bases from J, the junction contained 5 bases not matched to a gene. The CDR3 is 15 amino acids. In germline, CDR1 is SGDLS, CDR2 YYNGEE. CDR3 in DNA: TGTGCCAGCAGCGCGTCCGGGACAGGGGCCTACGAGCAGTACTTC. Its protein is CASSASGTGAYEQYF.

The J gene is TRBJ2-2, the V gene TRBV9, with D unresolved. CDR3 length equals 15 residues. V was shortened by 0 bases and J by 1 base, with 7 bases between the two germline ends. Germline CDR1 reads SGDLS; CDR2 reads YYNGEE. The CDR3 protein is CASSVEALNTGELFF. In nucleotides, the CDR3 is TGTGCCAGCAGCGTAGAGGCACTGAACACCGGGGAGCTGTTTTTT. The variable domain in full, with the rest retrieved from reference TRBV9 and TRBJ2-2, is DSGVTQTPKHLITATGQRVTLRCSPRSGDLSVYWYQQSLDQGLQFLIQYYNGEERAKGNILERFSAQQFPDLHSELNLSSLELGDSALYFCASSVEALNTGELFFGEGSRLTVL.

This sequence joins TRBV28 and TRBJ2-2, with D possibly being TRBD1 (6 bases). The CDR3 runs to 14 residues. V gave up 1 base and J gave up 7 bases, with 10 bases separating them. Germline CDR1 and CDR2: MDHEN and SYDVKM. The CDR3, as DNA: TGTGCCAGCAGTTTATACAGGGAAGGCGGGGAGCTGTTTTTT. This sequence encodes CASSLYREGGELFF.

This clone was seen a handful of times. This chain links TRBV2 with TRBJ2-3; a weak D match, TRBD2 (5 bases). The CDR3 spans 15 residues. Germline V lookup: CDR1 SNHLY, CDR2 FYNNEI. Trimming took 2 bases from V and 4 from J, leaving 13 bases between them. The CDR3 loop reads CASSEWVGASDTQYF. The CDR3 nucleotides read TGTGCCAGCAGTGAATGGGTGGGAGCGTCAGATACGCAGTATTTT. The whole variable domain, filled in from reference TRBV2 and TRBJ2-3, reads EPEVTQTPSHQVTQMGQEVILRCVPISNHLYFYWYRQILGQKVEFLVSFYNNEISEKSEIFDDQFSVERPDGSNFTLKIRSTKLEDSAMYFCASSEWVGASDTQYFGPGTRLTVL.

The gene calls are TRBV27 and TRBJ2-1; perhaps D is TRBD1 or TRBD2 (6 bases each). CDR3 length: 18 amino acids. Per the germline V gene, CDR1 is MNHEY and CDR2 is SMNVEV (reference sequence). Trimming left V 5 bases short and J 6 bases short, with 26 bases between. This CDR3 reads CASSRWGAGTQTSNEQFF. Written as DNA, the CDR3 is TGTGCCAGCAGTAGGTGGGGCGCGGGGACACAAACTTCCAATGAGCAGTTCTTC.

This clone has only one observation. This sequence joins TRBV28 and TRBJ2-2; TRBD1 agrees at 9 bases. This CDR3 region has 16 residues. After removal of 4 bases from V and 1 base from J, the junction contained 4 bases not matched to a gene. CDR1 MDHEN and CDR2 SYDVKM come from the germline V gene. The CDR3: CASSSPGQGNTGELFF. The CDR3 DNA reads TGTGCCAGCAGTTCCCCGGGACAGGGGAACACCGGGGAGCTGTTTTTT.

This chain connects TRBV4-3 to TRBJ2-3; a weak D match, TRBD2 (5 bases). The length of the CDR3 is 15 residues. From germline, CDR1 is LGHNA and CDR2 YSLEER. Between the trimmed V and J ends, which lost 0 bases and 0 bases, there was a span of 7 bases. The CDR3 loop reads CASSQDWESTDTQYF. CDR3 coding DNA: TGCGCCAGCAGCCAAGATTGGGAGAGCACAGATACGCAGTATTTT.

The DNA for the CDR3 is TGTGCCAGCGGTCAGCCCCCCAATCAGCCCCAGCATTTT. It translates to CASGQPPNQPQHF. V gene TRBV28 combines with J gene TRBJ1-5; D is unclear. Germline CDR1 is MDHEN and CDR2 is SYDVKM. Trimming took 8 bases from V and 3 from J, leaving 11 bases between them. The CDR3 is 13 residues long.

This chain connects TRBV28 to TRBJ2-7; TRBD1 matches at 9 bases. There are 14 residues in the CDR3. The J segment lost 5 bases and the V segment lost 6 bases, leaving 8 bases of the junction unmatched. CDR1 and CDR2 (germline): MDHEN, SYDVKM. CDR3 loop: CASRSRDRDHEQYF. CDR3 bases: TGTGCCAGCAGGAGCCGGGACAGGGACCACGAGCAGTACTTC. Combining the CDR3 with reference TRBV28 and TRBJ2-7 gives the whole variable domain DVKVTQSSRYLVKRTGEKVFLECVQDMDHENMFWYRQDPGLGLRLIYFSYDVKMKEKGDIPEGYSVSREKKERFSLILESASTNQTSMYLCASRSRDRDHEQYFGPGTRLTVT.